A selection of T cell receptor beta chains follows, all from one sample in a study of blood T cell repertoires in COVID-19. Data came from immunoSEQ multiplex PCR; TCRdb stores just in-frame clones and leaves some out. Here the sample spans 350,000 to 450,000 clones, around four fifths being singletons. Sequencing used PBMCs or T cells enriched from blood (not recorded which). These receptors all stem from a woman aged 45 to 65 who had recovered from COVID-19. CDR3s include the opening cysteine and the closing phenylalanine or tryptophan. The D gene is left open where the match is weak. The size of a clone is reported for some rows only, either as once, few or many, or as a class for expanded clones.

TRBD1,TRBJ2-6,TRBV3-1/TRBV3-2,NA,CASRNTGAGANVLTF,TGTGCCAGCAGGAATACAGGGGCCGGGGCCAACGTCCTGACTTTC
TRBD1,TRBJ1-4,TRBV6-6,NA,CASRSTRQGGEKLFF,TGTGCCAGCAGGTCAACTCGACAGGGCGGAGAAAAACTGTTTTTT
TRBD1,TRBJ1-2,TRBV15,NA,CATSTRTGHQEDGYTF,TGTGCCACCAGCACCAGGACAGGGCATCAGGAGGATGGCTACACCTTC
TRBD2,TRBJ2-7,TRBV30,NA,CAWSLAGEGKQYF,TGTGCCTGGAGTTTAGCGGGGGAAGGAAAGCAGTACTTC
TRBD1,TRBJ1-5,TRBV27,once,CASSLSGQPSNQPQHF,TGTGCCAGCAGTTTATCGGGACAGCCTAGCAATCAGCCCCAGCATTTT
NA,TRBJ1-6,TRBV11-3,NA,CASSPSSYNSPLHF,TGTGCCAGCAGCCCCAGCTCCTATAATTCACCCCTCCACTTT
NA,TRBJ1-1,TRBV5-1,NA,CASSLGSGTEAFF,TGCGCCAGCAGCTTGGGATCGGGTACTGAAGCTTTCTTT
TRBD2,TRBJ2-7,TRBV9,NA,CASSGGRVAGIYEQYF,TGTGCCAGCAGCGGGGGTAGAGTAGCGGGTATCTACGAGCAGTACTTC
NA,TRBJ1-2,TRBV4-2,few,CASSQERLQINYGYTF,TGTGCCAGCAGCCAAGAAAGACTACAGATTAACTATGGCTACACCTTC
NA,TRBJ2-2,TRBV3-1/TRBV3-2,NA,CASSTRMTWSHRVTGELFF,TGTGCCAGCAGCACGAGAATGACGTGGTCGCACAGGGTCACCGGGGAGCTGTTTTTT
NA,TRBJ2-5,TRBV7-3,NA,CASSLGAGGREETQYF,TGTGCCAGCAGCTTAGGAGCCGGGGGGCGCGAAGAGACCCAGTACTTC
TRBD2,TRBJ2-1,TRBV10-2,NA,CASSRTSGGPSSYNEQFF,TGCGCCAGCAGTCGGACTAGCGGGGGGCCGAGCTCCTACAATGAGCAGTTCTTC
TRBD2,TRBJ2-5,TRBV6-2/TRBV6-3,NA,CASSVGGSHLAGTQYF,TGTGCCAGCAGCGTGGGAGGGAGTCACCTAGCGGGGACCCAGTACTTC
TRBD1,TRBJ2-4,TRBV7-2,NA,CASSSGTGIAKNIQYF,TGTGCCAGCAGCAGCGGGACAGGGATAGCCAAAAACATTCAGTACTTC
TRBD1,TRBJ1-2,TRBV7-9,NA,CASSGGQTPYGYTF,TGTGCCAGCAGCGGGGGACAGACGCCCTATGGCTACACCTTC
NA,TRBJ2-7,TRBV18,NA,CASSPWQEGRQYF,TGTGCCAGCTCACCATGGCAGGAGGGACGTCAGTACTTC
TRBD1,TRBJ1-1,TRBV4-3,few,CASSQDWTGDTEAFF,TGCGCCAGCAGCCAAGACTGGACAGGCGACACTGAAGCTTTCTTT
NA,TRBJ2-1,TRBV11-3,NA,CASSTRPDRSYNEQFF,TGTGCCAGCAGCACCCGACCCGACAGATCCTACAATGAGCAGTTCTTC
TRBD1,TRBJ1-2,TRBV3-1/TRBV3-2,few,CASNTGAGRGYTF,TGTGCCAGCAATACAGGGGCTGGTAGGGGCTACACCTTC
TRBD2,TRBJ2-7,TRBV7-8,once,CASSLGLGTSGRSSYEQYF,TGTGCCAGCAGCTTAGGACTAGGGACTAGCGGGAGGAGCTCCTACGAGCAGTACTTC
NA,TRBJ2-3,TRBV5-5,NA,CASSLDRGAQMTDTQYF,TGTGCCAGCAGCTTGGATCGGGGGGCGCAGATGACAGATACGCAGTATTTT
TRBD2,TRBJ2-7,TRBV10-3,NA,CAIRKWTSGSLEQYF,TGTGCCATCCGGAAATGGACTAGCGGGAGTCTGGAGCAGTACTTC
TRBD2,TRBJ2-1,TRBV11-3,NA,CASSLRTSPHEQFF,TGTGCCAGCAGCTTACGGACTAGCCCCCATGAGCAGTTCTTC
NA,TRBJ1-5,TRBV27,NA,CASSLGTSAFQPQHF,TGTGCCAGCAGTTTAGGTACGAGTGCGTTTCAGCCCCAGCATTTT
NA,TRBJ1-3,TRBV12-3/TRBV12-4,NA,CASSRSSGNTIYF,TGTGCCAGCAGTCGTAGTTCGGGAAACACCATATATTTT
TRBD1,TRBJ1-1,TRBV4-3,NA,CASSQAGGKGNTEAFF,TGCGCCAGCAGCCAAGCAGGGGGCAAAGGGAACACTGAAGCTTTCTTT
TRBD2,TRBJ2-7,TRBV6-5,NA,CASSLLAGAYEQYF,TGTGCCAGCAGTCTTCTAGCGGGGGCCTACGAGCAGTACTTC
TRBD1,TRBJ2-7,TRBV6-2/TRBV6-3,NA,CASSNQGAEQYF,TGTGCCAGCAGTAACCAGGGGGCCGAGCAGTACTTC
TRBD1,TRBJ2-5,TRBV5-1,once,CASRPRGQGAETQYF,TGCGCCAGCAGACCCCGGGGACAGGGGGCAGAGACCCAGTACTTC
NA,TRBJ1-5,TRBV2,NA,CASTGYERQPQHF,TGTGCCAGCACCGGGTACGAACGGCAGCCCCAGCATTTT
TRBD1,TRBJ1-2,TRBV27,NA,CASSRKGTGGHGYTF,TGTGCCAGCAGTAGAAAAGGGACAGGGGGCCATGGCTACACTTTC
TRBD1,TRBJ1-2,TRBV27,NA,CASSDRVGNYGYTF,TGTGCCAGCAGTGACAGGGTTGGGAACTATGGCTACACCTTC
NA,TRBJ2-1,TRBV19,few,CASSIEGQWGFF,TGTGCCAGTAGTATAGAGGGGCAGTGGGGGTTCTTC
TRBD1,TRBJ1-3,TRBV29-1,NA,CSTMTGGISGNTIYF,TGCAGCACTATGACAGGGGGCATCTCTGGAAACACCATATATTTT
TRBD1,TRBJ1-5,TRBV12-3/TRBV12-4,once,CASSGTGDQPQHF,TGTGCCAGCTCAGGGACAGGCGATCAGCCCCAGCATTTT
NA,TRBJ1-1,TRBV11-3,NA,CASSLFFGSLEAFF,TGTGCCAGCAGCTTATTTTTCGGGAGTCTGGAAGCTTTCTTT
TRBD1,TRBJ1-4,TRBV30,few,CAWSRQGVEKLFF,TGTGCCTGGAGTCGACAGGGGGTAGAAAAACTGTTTTTT
NA,TRBJ2-5,TRBV18,NA,CASSPSTVQETQYF,TGTGCCAGCTCACCAAGCACAGTACAAGAGACCCAGTACTTC
NA,TRBJ2-1,TRBV7-8,NA,CASSPHERVDYNEQFF,TGTGCCAGCAGCCCGCATGAGCGGGTAGACTACAATGAGCAGTTCTTC
TRBD2,TRBJ2-5,TRBV5-4,NA,CASSRGGGAGETQYF,TGTGCCAGCAGCCGGGGCGGGGGGGCCGGTGAGACCCAGTACTTC
NA,TRBJ1-2,TRBV6-5,NA,CASSPGTPLNYGYTF,TGTGCCAGCAGTCCCGGGACACCGTTAAACTATGGCTACACCTTC
NA,TRBJ1-1,TRBV5-1,NA,CASSFPGSTEAFF,TGCGCCAGCAGCTTCCCCGGGAGCACTGAAGCTTTCTTT
TRBD1,TRBJ1-5,TRBV5-6,NA,CASSSVTGNQPQHF,TGTGCCAGCAGCTCGGTGACAGGGAATCAGCCCCAGCATTTT
NA,TRBJ1-1,TRBV30,NA,CAWSAVWGPNTEAFF,TGTGCCTGGAGTGCGGTCTGGGGGCCGAACACTGAAGCTTTCTTT
NA,TRBJ1-3,TRBV6-4,many,CASIEQNSGNTIYF,TGTGCCAGTATTGAACAGAATTCTGGAAACACCATATATTTT
NA,TRBJ1-5,TRBV6-2/TRBV6-3,NA,CASSYFPNRRNQPQHF,TGTGCCAGCAGTTATTTTCCGAACAGGCGCAATCAGCCCCAGCATTTT
TRBD1,TRBJ2-3,TRBV7-3,NA,CASSEQGAEGDTQYF,TGTGCCAGCAGCGAACAGGGGGCGGAGGGGGATACGCAGTATTTT